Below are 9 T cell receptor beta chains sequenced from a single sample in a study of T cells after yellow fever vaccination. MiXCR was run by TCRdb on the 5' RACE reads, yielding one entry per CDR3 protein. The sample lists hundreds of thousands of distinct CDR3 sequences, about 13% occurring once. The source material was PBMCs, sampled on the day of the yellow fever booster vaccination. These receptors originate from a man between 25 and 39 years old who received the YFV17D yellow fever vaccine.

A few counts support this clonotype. CDR3 sequence reads: CASSIDIRTGIRTDTQYF. DNA of the CDR3: TGTGCCAGTAGTATAGATATCCGGACAGGGATTAGAACAGATACGCAGTATTTT. V gene TRBV19 combines with J gene TRBJ2-3, with 8 bases aligning to TRBD1. In germline, CDR1 is LNHDA, CDR2 SQIVND (reference sequence). The ends lost 0 bases at V and 3 bases at J; junction bases unmatched: 11. The length of the CDR3 is 18 residues.

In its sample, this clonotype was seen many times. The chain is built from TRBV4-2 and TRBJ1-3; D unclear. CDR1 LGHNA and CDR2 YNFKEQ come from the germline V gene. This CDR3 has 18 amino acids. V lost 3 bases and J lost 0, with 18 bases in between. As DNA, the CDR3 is TGTGCCAGCAGCCAGGATGGAGGTTACTCCGACTCTGGAAACACCATATATTTT. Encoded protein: CASSQDGGYSDSGNTIYF.

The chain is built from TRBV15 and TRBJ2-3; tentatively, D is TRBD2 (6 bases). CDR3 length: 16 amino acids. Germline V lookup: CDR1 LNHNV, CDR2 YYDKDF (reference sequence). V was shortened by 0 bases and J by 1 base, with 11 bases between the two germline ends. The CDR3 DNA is TGTGCCACCAGCAGAGATCTGTCTAGCGGCACAGATACGCAGTATTTT. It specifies CATSRDLSSGTDTQYF.

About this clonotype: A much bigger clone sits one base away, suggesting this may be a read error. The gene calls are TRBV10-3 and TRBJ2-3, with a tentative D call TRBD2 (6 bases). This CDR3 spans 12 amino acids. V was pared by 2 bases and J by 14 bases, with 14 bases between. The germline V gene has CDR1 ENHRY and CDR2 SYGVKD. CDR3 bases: TGTGCCATCAGTGAGCGCCCGGGACTTAGGTATTTT. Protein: CAISERPGLRYF.

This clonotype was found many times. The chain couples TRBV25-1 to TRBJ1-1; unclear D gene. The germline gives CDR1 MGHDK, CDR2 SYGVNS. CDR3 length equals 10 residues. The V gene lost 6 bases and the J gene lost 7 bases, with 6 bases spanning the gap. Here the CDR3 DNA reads TGTGCCAGCAGGAGCGTTGAAGCTTTCTTT. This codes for CASRSVEAFF.

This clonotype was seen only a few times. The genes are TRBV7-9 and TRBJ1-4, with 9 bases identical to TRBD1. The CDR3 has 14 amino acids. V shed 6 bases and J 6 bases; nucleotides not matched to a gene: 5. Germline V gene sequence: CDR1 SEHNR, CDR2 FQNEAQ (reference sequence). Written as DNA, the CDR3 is TGTGCCAGCAGGACGACAGGGGGGGATGAAAAACTGTTTTTT. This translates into CASRTTGGDEKLFF.

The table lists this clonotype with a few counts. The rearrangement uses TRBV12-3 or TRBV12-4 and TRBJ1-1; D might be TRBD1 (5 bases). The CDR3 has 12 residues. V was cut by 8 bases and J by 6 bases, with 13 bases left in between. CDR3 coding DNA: TGTGCCAGCGGGGAGGCGGGGCCTGAAGCTTTCTTT. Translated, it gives CASGEAGPEAFF.

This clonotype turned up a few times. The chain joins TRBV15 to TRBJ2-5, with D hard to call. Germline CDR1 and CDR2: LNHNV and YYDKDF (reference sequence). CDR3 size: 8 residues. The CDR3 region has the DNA TGTGCGCAAGAGACCCAGTACTTC. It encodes CAQETQYF. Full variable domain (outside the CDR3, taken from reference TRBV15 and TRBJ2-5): DAMVIQNPRYQVTQFGKPVTLSCSQTLNHNVMYWYQQKSSQAPKLLFHYYDKDFNNEADTPDNFQSRRPNTSFCFLDIRSPGLGDTAMYLCAQETQYFGPGTRLLVL.

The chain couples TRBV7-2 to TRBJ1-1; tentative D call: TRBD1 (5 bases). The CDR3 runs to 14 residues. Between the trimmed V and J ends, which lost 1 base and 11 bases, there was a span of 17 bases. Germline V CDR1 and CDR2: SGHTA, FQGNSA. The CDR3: CASSLDTANKGAFF. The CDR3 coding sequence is TGTGCCAGCAGCTTAGATACGGCCAATAAGGGGGCTTTCTTT.